Listed below are T cell receptor beta chains from one sample, sequenced in a study of T-cell memory formation after mild COVID-19. TCRdb used MiXCR to reprocess the 5' RACE reads, holding one entry per CDR3 protein. The sample yields around 320,000 distinct CDR3 sequences, 14% seen once. The sample comprised PBMCs or a T cell subset sorted from them (not recorded which). Every receptor here comes from a man younger than 30 who had mild COVID-19 (a few samples of this study predate the infection). Cell type and time point are not known. Both conserved end residues are part of each CDR3.

j_call v_call cdr3_aa
TRBJ1-6 TRBV20-1 CSASDRENSPLHF
TRBJ1-1 TRBV18 CASSLDSAGANTEAFF
TRBJ2-7 TRBV28 CASSRRPRNSNEQYF
TRBJ1-5 TRBV7-8 CASRLTTGESNQPQHF
TRBJ2-3 TRBV28 CASSALGGFGATDTQYF
TRBJ1-5 TRBV20-1 CSALTGGRSNQPQHF
TRBJ2-1 TRBV14 CASSQGRGKNEQFF
TRBJ2-3 TRBV6-2/TRBV6-3 CASSPSKRGGTDTQYF
TRBJ1-5 TRBV5-6 CASSSQGAYQPQHF
TRBJ1-1 TRBV9 CASSAGPGTEAFF
TRBJ1-4 TRBV7-2 CASSLGNEKLFF
TRBJ2-1 TRBV11-2 CASSFGGGPYNEQFF
TRBJ2-1 TRBV6-5 CASSPSGRGPANEQFF
TRBJ1-1 TRBV6-5 CASSGQHRTEAFF
TRBJ1-4 TRBV2 CASSDPGTGSAKLFF
TRBJ2-1 TRBV5-6 CASSLAGLASSYNEQFF
TRBJ2-7 TRBV5-6 CASSRQSPQYF
TRBJ2-5 TRBV3-1 CASSQEPASQETQYF
TRBJ2-4 TRBV6-5 CASSLQGLNIQYF
TRBJ1-1 TRBV14 CASSLHGTGTAEAFF
TRBJ2-2 TRBV20-1 CSAPSHFANTGELFF
TRBJ2-2 TRBV7-2 CASSLTSGYTGELFF
TRBJ1-2 TRBV20-1 CSASEDRGRNYGYTF
TRBJ1-2 TRBV6-6 CASRRKNGYTF
TRBJ2-7 TRBV7-6 CASSSGKRTAIYEQYF
TRBJ2-5 TRBV6-2/TRBV6-3 CASGAEGTQYF
TRBJ1-5 TRBV7-8 CASSHRQGNQPQHF
TRBJ2-7 TRBV7-6 CASSPHMTGGDKQYF
TRBJ1-5 TRBV5-6 CASSDSGGGQPQHF
TRBJ1-2 TRBV27 CASSYRQGLGYGYTF
TRBJ2-2 TRBV5-6 CASSGGTGGFWNTGELFF
TRBJ2-7 TRBV2 CASSLDSLQYF
TRBJ1-5 TRBV28 CASNTRWGGFNQPQHF
TRBJ2-3 TRBV7-9 CVSAETSTDTQYF
TRBJ2-4 TRBV7-2 CASSLEASHPSVQYF
TRBJ2-3 TRBV7-2 CDSSLKGLAVTDTQYF
TRBJ1-1 TRBV11-2 CASSLIGRKSEAFF
TRBJ1-2 TRBV6-5 CASRKRDREGYTF
TRBJ2-7 TRBV6-5 CASSYFGRGTEQYF
TRBJ2-5 TRBV9 CASSAGLVEETQYF
TRBJ2-1 TRBV5-1 CASSLQGHEQFF
TRBJ2-3 TRBV11-2 CASSLGGGPSTDTQYF
TRBJ2-5 TRBV10-3 CAGVGTVNYQETQYF
TRBJ1-4 TRBV5-1 CASGQGDSEKLFF
TRBJ2-1 TRBV15 CATSRVGRQGRNEQFF
TRBJ1-2 TRBV7-2 CASSLLGSNGYTF
TRBJ2-3 TRBV6-1 CASVAGDSTDTQYF
TRBJ2-2 TRBV4-3 CASSQVWGVGELFF
TRBJ2-3 TRBV7-9 CASSQLGLSTDTQYF
TRBJ1-3 TRBV7-8 CASSRSGGDTIYF
TRBJ1-1 TRBV18 CASSPIQGEAFF
TRBJ2-6 TRBV10-3 CAIGRGPGANVLTF
TRBJ1-3 TRBV29-1 CSCPKGGGGNTIYF
TRBJ1-2 TRBV4-3 CASSQGRPETGFVDYGYTF